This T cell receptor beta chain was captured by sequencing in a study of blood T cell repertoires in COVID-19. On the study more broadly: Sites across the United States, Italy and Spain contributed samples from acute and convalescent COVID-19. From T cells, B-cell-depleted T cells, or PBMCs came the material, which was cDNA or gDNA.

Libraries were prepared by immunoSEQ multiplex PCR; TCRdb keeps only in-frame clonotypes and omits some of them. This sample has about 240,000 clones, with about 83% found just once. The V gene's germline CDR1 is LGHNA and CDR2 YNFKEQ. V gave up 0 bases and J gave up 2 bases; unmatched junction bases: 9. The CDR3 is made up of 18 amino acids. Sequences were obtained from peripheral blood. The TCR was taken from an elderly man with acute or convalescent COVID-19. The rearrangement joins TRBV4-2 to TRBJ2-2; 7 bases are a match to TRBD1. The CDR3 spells CASSQDLQGQTNTGELFF. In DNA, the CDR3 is TGTGCCAGCAGCCAAGATCTACAGGGACAGACTAACACCGGGGAGCTGTTTTTT.